The 11 T cell receptor beta chains listed next were all sequenced from one sample in a study of shared clonotypes between healthy human individuals. The assay was immunoSEQ multiplex PCR, and TCRdb's table has in-frame clones only and misses some. Of about 1.5 million clones listed, approximately 98% were seen once; the top ten hold about 0.4%. Sequenced: naive CD4+ T cells sorted from blood. Sample subset: CD45RA+ positively selected. Every receptor here comes from a man younger than 40 in good health.

The V gene is TRBV5-4, the J gene TRBJ2-2, with 8 bases fitting TRBD2. Germline CDR1 and CDR2: SGHNT and YYREEE (reference sequence). With V trimmed by 1 base and J by 7 bases, 9 bases remained unmatched. The CDR3 spans 16 residues. CDR3 in DNA: TGTGCCAGCAGCTTGCTTGCGGGACTAGGGCTCGGGGAGCTGTTTTTT. Translation gives CASSLLAGLGLGELFF.

V and J are TRBV19 and TRBJ2-2; D tentatively reads TRBD1 or TRBD2 (5 bases each). The CDR3 is made up of 17 amino acids. Germline assignment: CDR1 LNHDA and CDR2 SQIVND (reference sequence). V dropped 3 bases and J dropped 5 bases, with 19 bases sitting between them. The CDR3 bases are TGTGCCAGTAGTATCGGGCTAAAGGGGAGCAGGACCGGGGAGCTGTTTTTT. Its translation: CASSIGLKGSRTGELFF. The whole variable domain, filled in from reference TRBV19 and TRBJ2-2, reads DGGITQSPKYLFRKEGQNVTLSCEQNLNHDAMYWYRQDPGQGLRLIYYSQIVNDFQKGDIAEGYSVSREKKESFPLTVTSAQKNPTAFYLCASSIGLKGSRTGELFFGEGSRLTVL.

The chain is built from TRBV18 and TRBJ2-7; D call uncertain. The CDR3 totals 12 residues. Germline values: CDR1 KGHSH, CDR2 LQKENI. Trimming removed 2 bases from V and 6 bases from J, with 8 bases in between. The CDR3 loop is CASSPMGSEQYF. The DNA of the CDR3 is TGTGCCAGCTCACCAATGGGCAGCGAGCAGTACTTC.

The genes are TRBV7-9 and TRBJ2-2; D perhaps matches TRBD1 (5 bases). Deletions cut 3 bases from V and 6 bases from J, with 5 bases between. The germline V gene has CDR1 SEHNR and CDR2 FQNEAQ (reference sequence). The CDR3 spans 12 residues. The CDR3 sequence is CASSFRAGELFF. In DNA, the CDR3 is TGTGCCAGCAGCTTCAGGGCCGGGGAGCTGTTTTTT.

This chain joins TRBV9 and TRBJ2-7, with 7 bases that match TRBD2. Germline CDR1 is SGDLS and CDR2 is YYNGEE. The trim removed 1 base at V and 4 bases at J, leaving 8 bases unmatched. This CDR3 spans 15 amino acids. CDR3 residues: CASSVSAGEGYEQYF. The CDR3 DNA reads TGTGCCAGCAGCGTAAGTGCGGGAGAGGGATACGAGCAGTACTTC. Full variable domain (remainder filled in from reference TRBV9 and TRBJ2-7): DSGVTQTPKHLITATGQRVTLRCSPRSGDLSVYWYQQSLDQGLQFLIQYYNGEERAKGNILERFSAQQFPDLHSELNLSSLELGDSALYFCASSVSAGEGYEQYFGPGTRLTVT.

The chain is built from TRBV5-1 and TRBJ2-3; D call uncertain. Germline V gives CDR1 SGHRS, CDR2 YFSETQ. CDR3 size: 15 residues. V lost 4 bases and J 3 bases, leaving 15 bases between the germline ends. Here the CDR3 DNA reads TGCGCCAGCAGCAGCCGGGCGCCAGAGACAGATACGCAGTATTTT. Translating gives CASSSRAPETDTQYF.

This chain's CDR3 is CASRGGQVLYTGELFF. The DNA for the CDR3 is TGTGCCAGTAGAGGAGGACAGGTCCTTTACACCGGGGAGCTGTTTTTT. This chain uses TRBV19 with TRBJ2-2; 7 bases are a match to TRBD1. This CDR3 contains 16 residues. In germline, CDR1 is LNHDA, CDR2 SQIVND (reference sequence). Trimming at V came to 6 bases and at J to 3 bases, leaving 10 bases not matched to a gene.

J is TRBJ2-1 and V is TRBV7-6, with TRBD2 identical over 11 bases. CDR3 size: 19 residues. The V and J ends lost 6 bases and 4 bases, in that order; junction bases with no gene match: 17. Germline values: CDR1 SGHVS, CDR2 FNYEAQ. CDR3 in amino acids: CASSLTSGTVTLIYNEQFF. Here the CDR3 DNA reads TGTGCCAGCAGTTTGACTAGCGGGACCGTAACACTTATATACAATGAGCAGTTCTTC.

The J gene is TRBJ2-4, the V gene TRBV5-4, with D possibly being TRBD2 (5 bases). This CDR3 region has 16 residues. V was clipped by 5 bases and J by 3 bases, with 18 bases between them. Germline assignment: CDR1 SGHNT and CDR2 YYREEE (reference sequence). DNA of the CDR3: TGTGCCAGCAGTCCTGGCCAGACACTAGGCAAAAACATTCAGTACTTC. This encodes CASSPGQTLGKNIQYF.

The chain combines TRBV27 with TRBJ2-5; D unresolved. The V gene's germline CDR1 is MNHEY and CDR2 SMNVEV (reference sequence). V was shortened by 6 bases and J by 0 bases, with 14 bases between the two germline ends. There are 15 residues in the CDR3. The CDR3: CASSLIGQNQETQYF. The CDR3 nucleotides read TGTGCCAGCAGCCTGATTGGGCAGAACCAAGAGACCCAGTACTTC.

The V and J genes are TRBV18 and TRBJ2-6; D remains unclear. CDR3 length equals 18 residues. In germline, CDR1 is KGHSH, CDR2 LQKENI. V lost 2 bases to trimming and J lost 0 bases, with 14 bases between them. CDR3 DNA sequence: TGTGCCAGCTCACCATATCAGTCGACGAGCTCTGGGGCCAACGTCCTGACTTTC. It translates to CASSPYQSTSSGANVLTF.